The sequence of this TCR beta chain was determined in a study of human T cells and chemical hapten exposure. Study-level background: Weekly diphenylcyclopropenone doses were given to patients' scalps across the roughly 25-week study. There were per-sample TCR yield variations, arising mainly from small pooled library volume differences.

From the RACE reads, TCRdb called clonotypes with MiXCR, one entry per CDR3 protein. Of about 400,000 distinct CDR3 sequences detected, nearly 6.5% appear once; the ten largest clones hold less than 6.5%. Noted time point: patch test 2, 6 weeks after DPC sensitization. The treatment is: therapeutic diphenylcyclopropenone sensitization with weekly scalp DPC. CDR3 length equals 13 residues. Germline assignment: CDR1 KGHSH and CDR2 LQKENI. With V trimmed by 3 bases and J by 8 bases, 6 bases remained unmatched. The material was whole blood, obtained in connection with sensitization to the hapten diphenylcyclopropenone (DPC). The chain combines TRBV18 with TRBJ1-2; 7 bases agree with TRBD1. The clonotype originates from a woman between 18 and 29 years old with alopecia areata. Some clones in this sample may be carry-over from other donors' samples. The CDR3, as DNA: TGTGCCAGCTCACCGGAAGGGGGCTACGGCTACACCTTC. Its protein is CASSPEGGYGYTF.